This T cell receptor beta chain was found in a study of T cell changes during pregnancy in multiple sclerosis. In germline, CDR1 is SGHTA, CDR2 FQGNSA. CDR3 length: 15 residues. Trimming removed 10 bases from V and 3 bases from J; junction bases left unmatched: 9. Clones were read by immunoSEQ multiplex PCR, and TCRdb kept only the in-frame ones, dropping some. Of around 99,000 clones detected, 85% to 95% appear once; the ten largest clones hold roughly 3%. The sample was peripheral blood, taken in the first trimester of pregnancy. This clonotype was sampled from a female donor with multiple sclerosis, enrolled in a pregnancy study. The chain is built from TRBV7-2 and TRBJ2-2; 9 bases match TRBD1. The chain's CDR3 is CATERDRVDTGELFF. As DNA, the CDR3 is TGTGCCACAGAACGGGACAGGGTAGACACCGGGGAGCTGTTTTTT.